This TCR beta chain was profiled in a study of metastatic and nonmetastatic thyroid tumors (dated by TCRdb to the early 2020s). In the study overall: Repertoires from peripheral blood and from tumor or nodule tissue samples of malignant and benign thyroid patients were compared.

Study-wide conclusions, independent of this receptor: In both blood and tumor samples, TCR beta diversity was reported to be significantly higher in malignant tumors than in benign nodules.

The library was built by means of PCR. The reads were generated on an Illumina HiSeq 4000. High-throughput sequencing was used to profile the TCR beta-chain CDR3 region of every patient. In the source study's methods: CDR3 differences across clinicopathological groups were used to build a classifier for discriminating distant-metastatic papillary thyroid cancer patients. The Shannon index was used to measure repertoire diversity, and the Morisita-Horn index was used to measure how similar tumor and blood repertoires were. TCRdb applied fastp at Q25 and MiXCR to the public reads, then kept only in-frame beta chains. In this record, the V and J calls reflect TCRdb's handling and not the investigators' own analysis. Recorded for this sample are over 30,000 clones; about 15% of them occurred a single time. The top ten hold 19% of the sample. The germline V gene specifies SQVTM as CDR1 and ANQGSEA as CDR2. From cysteine to phenylalanine, the CDR3 is 11 amino acids long. Left in the record is the CDR3 DNA by itself, 33 bases read in frame from the first base. Trimming takes 4 bases from V and 3 bases from J, and the germline ends sit 6 bases apart.

No patient had received any treatment before thyroid surgery. Patient clinical samples collected from about 2012 to 2018 were retrospectively analysed using T-cell receptor beta sequencing. This clone was seen at least ten times. Its recognized antigen is unknown. No much larger clonotype is one base removed from it; base qualities were not supplied. The chain links TRBV29-1 with TRBJ1-2; confidence is insufficient to name the D gene. Sample: blood. This clonotype originated in a male donor with papillary thyroid cancer or a benign thyroid nodule (not recorded which). Some clones in this sample may be carry-over from other donors' samples. The CDR3 amino acid sequence is: CSVGADYGYTF. At the DNA level, the sequence is TGCAGCGTTGGCGCAGACTATGGCTACACCTTC.